This T cell receptor (beta chain) emerged from a study of T-cell memory formation after mild COVID-19. This clonotype was counted only a few times. The authors produced TCR alpha and TCR beta cDNA libraries with sample barcodes and UMIs by 5'RACE using constant-segment primers. TCRdb processed the 5' RACE reads anew with MiXCR; each CDR3 protein has one entry. The table lists about 360,000 distinct CDR3 sequences, 10% to 15% of them singletons, with about 20% in the top ten. This clonotype was obtained from a man between 18 and 35 years old who had mild COVID-19 (a few samples of this study predate the infection). Cell type and time point are not known. Sequences were obtained from PBMCs or a T cell subset sorted from them (not recorded which).

CDR3 coding DNA: TGCGCCAGCAGTGGGTCCGGGACTAGCGAAGATACGCAGTATTTT. It yields the protein CASSGSGTSEDTQYF. This chain links TRBV10-1 with TRBJ2-3; 10 bases are shared with TRBD2. The germline V gene has CDR1 WNHNN and CDR2 SYGVQD (reference sequence). V shed 4 bases and J 5 bases; nucleotides not matched to a gene: 6. The CDR3 contains 15 residues.